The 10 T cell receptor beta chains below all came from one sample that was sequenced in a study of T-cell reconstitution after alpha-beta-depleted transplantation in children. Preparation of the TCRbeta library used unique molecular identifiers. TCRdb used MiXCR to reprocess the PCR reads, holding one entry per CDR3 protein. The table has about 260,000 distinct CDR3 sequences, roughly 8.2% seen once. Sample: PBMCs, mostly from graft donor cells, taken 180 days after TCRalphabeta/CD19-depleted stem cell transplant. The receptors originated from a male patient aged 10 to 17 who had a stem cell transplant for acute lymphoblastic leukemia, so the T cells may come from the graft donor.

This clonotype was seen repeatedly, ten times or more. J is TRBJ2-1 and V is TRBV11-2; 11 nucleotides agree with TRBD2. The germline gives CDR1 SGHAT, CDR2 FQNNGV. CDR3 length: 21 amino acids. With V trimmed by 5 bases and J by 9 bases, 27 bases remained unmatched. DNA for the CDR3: TGTGCCAGCAGCATTAGAGTTGCAACAGACAGGGTCCTAGCGGGAGGTAGTGAGCAGTTCTTC. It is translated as CASSIRVATDRVLAGGSEQFF.

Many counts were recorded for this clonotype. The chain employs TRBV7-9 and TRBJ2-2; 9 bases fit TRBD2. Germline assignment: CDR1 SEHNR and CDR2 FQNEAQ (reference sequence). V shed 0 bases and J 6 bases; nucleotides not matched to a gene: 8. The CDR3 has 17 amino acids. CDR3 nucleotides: TGTGCCAGCAGCTTAGCCCGCTCTATAGCGGGAGCCGGGGAGCTGTTTTTT. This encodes CASSLARSIAGAGELFF. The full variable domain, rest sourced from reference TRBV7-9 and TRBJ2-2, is DTGVSQNPRHKITKRGQNVTFRCDPISEHNRLYWYRQTLGQGPEFLTYFQNEAQLEKSRLLSDRFSAERPKGSFSTLEIQRTEQGDSAMYLCASSLARSIAGAGELFFGEGSRLTVL.

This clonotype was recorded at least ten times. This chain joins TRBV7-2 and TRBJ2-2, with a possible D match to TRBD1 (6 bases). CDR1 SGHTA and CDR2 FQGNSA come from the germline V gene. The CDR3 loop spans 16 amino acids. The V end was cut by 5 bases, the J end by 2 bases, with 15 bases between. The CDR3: CASSPWGLLNTGELFF. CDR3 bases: TGTGCCAGCAGCCCCTGGGGGCTGCTAAACACCGGGGAGCTGTTTTTT.

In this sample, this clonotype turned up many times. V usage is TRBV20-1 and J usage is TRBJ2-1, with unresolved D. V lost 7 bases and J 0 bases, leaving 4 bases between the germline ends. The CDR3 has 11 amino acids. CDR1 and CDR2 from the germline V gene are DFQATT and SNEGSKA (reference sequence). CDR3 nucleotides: TGCAGTGGCCCCTCCTACAATGAGCAGTTCTTC. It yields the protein CSGPSYNEQFF.

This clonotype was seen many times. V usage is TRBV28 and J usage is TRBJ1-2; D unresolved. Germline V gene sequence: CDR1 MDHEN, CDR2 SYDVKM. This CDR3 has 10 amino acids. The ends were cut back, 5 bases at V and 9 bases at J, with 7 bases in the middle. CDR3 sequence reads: CASSGLRYTF. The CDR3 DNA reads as TGTGCCAGCAGTGGCTTACGCTACACCTTC.

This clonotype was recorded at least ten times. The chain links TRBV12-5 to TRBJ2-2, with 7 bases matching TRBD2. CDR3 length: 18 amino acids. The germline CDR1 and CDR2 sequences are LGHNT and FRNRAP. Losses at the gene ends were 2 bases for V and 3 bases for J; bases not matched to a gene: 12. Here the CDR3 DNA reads TGTGCTAGTGGTTTGATTACCGTAGCGGGTTCCCACACCGGGGAGCTGTTTTTT. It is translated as CASGLITVAGSHTGELFF.

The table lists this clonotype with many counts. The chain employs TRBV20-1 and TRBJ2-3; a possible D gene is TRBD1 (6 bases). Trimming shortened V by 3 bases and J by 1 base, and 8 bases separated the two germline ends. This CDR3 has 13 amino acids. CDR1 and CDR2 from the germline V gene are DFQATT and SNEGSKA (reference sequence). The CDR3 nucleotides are TGCAGTGCTAGCCGGACAGGCACAGATACGCAGTATTTT. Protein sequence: CSASRTGTDTQYF.

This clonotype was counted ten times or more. CDR3 sequence reads: CASSLAGGALNTEAFF. In DNA form, the CDR3 reads TGTGCCAGCAGCTTAGCGGGAGGGGCCCTGAACACTGAAGCTTTCTTT. The V and J genes are TRBV7-9 and TRBJ1-1, with D possibly matching TRBD1 (5 bases). This CDR3 spans 16 amino acids. Germline values: CDR1 SEHNR, CDR2 FQNEAQ (reference sequence). The V end was cut by 0 bases, the J end by 0 bases, with 11 bases between.

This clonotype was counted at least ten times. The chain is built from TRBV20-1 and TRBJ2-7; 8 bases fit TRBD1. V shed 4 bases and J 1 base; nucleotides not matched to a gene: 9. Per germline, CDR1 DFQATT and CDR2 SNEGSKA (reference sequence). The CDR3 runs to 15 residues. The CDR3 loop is CSATGQADLSYEQYF. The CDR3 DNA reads TGCAGTGCTACGGGACAGGCAGATTTATCCTACGAGCAGTACTTC.

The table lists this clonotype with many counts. CDR3 in DNA: TGTGCCAGCAGCCCGTGGGGGGTCCCTTCCTACGAGCAGTACTTC. Translated, it gives CASSPWGVPSYEQYF. This chain joins TRBV3-1 and TRBJ2-7, with D maybe TRBD2 (6 bases). CDR1 and CDR2 from the germline V gene are LGHDT and YNNKEL (reference sequence). This CDR3 is built from 15 residues. Trimming took off 4 bases at V and 1 base at J, with 14 bases between the two ends.